This section outlines one TCR beta chain sequence together with its context. These data are taken from a study of blood T cell repertoires in COVID-19. The overall study: Sites across the United States, Italy and Spain contributed samples from acute and convalescent COVID-19. Nucleic acid was either cDNA or gDNA, and it came from T cells, B-cell-depleted T cells, or PBMCs.

This CDR3 spans 12 amino acids. Germline V gene data show CDR1 as SGDLS and CDR2 as YYNGEE. Deletions cut 3 bases from V and 8 bases from J, with 8 bases between. Per the authors' pipeline: Nucleated cell number was recorded as an estimate derived from reference gene primer amplification. The table came from immunoSEQ multiplex PCR; TCRdb's copy has only in-frame clones and leaves some out. The V and J calls and clone size come from that table; D and trimming were worked out from the DNA. The sample includes more than 80,000 clones, 86% of them seen just once. The sample comprised peripheral blood. This TCR came from a man older than 75 with acute or convalescent COVID-19. The rearrangement uses TRBV9 and TRBJ2-2, with D uncertain. CDR3 amino acids: CASSAGIGELFF. CDR3 in DNA: TGTGCCAGCAGCGCCGGTATTGGGGAGCTGTTTTTT.